The following is a T cell receptor (beta chain) sequence with its context. Its antigen remains unknown. This record comes from a study of Ad26.COV2.S vaccination and SARS-CoV-2 variants. The CDR3 runs 15 residues. Germline V gene lookup returns CDR1 LNHDA and CDR2 SQIVND (reference sequence). Treatment of the sample: over 15 received Ad26.COV2.S at low or high dose, single or two shots; about five received placebo; per-sample allocation not given. Day 63 after the first vaccine or placebo injection was the time point for sampling. In the vaccine, an Ad26 vector expressed the SARS-CoV-2 spike of the Wuhan strain. Findings and caveats of the study: Substantial response breadth was reportedly seen for spike-specific CD8+ and CD4+ T cells after vaccination.

The repertoire was sequenced with immunoSEQ multiplex PCR; TCRdb's copy has only in-frame clones and lacks some. The sample lists some 340,000 clones, roughly 84% occurring once. The chain recombines TRBV19 with TRBJ1-5; no clear D. The sequence was obtained from a person between 18 and 65 years old who received the Ad26.COV2.S COVID-19 vaccine or a placebo. The specimen comprised peripheral blood, sampled in a trial of Ad26.COV2.S vaccine versus placebo. The CDR3 region is CVSKRAFNSNQPQHF. CDR3 bases: TGTGTTTCAAAACGCGCTTTCAATAGCAATCAGCCCCAGCATTTT.